Here is one T cell receptor beta chain with its context. The CDR3 runs 13 residues. The J segment lost 4 bases and the V segment lost 5 bases, leaving 5 bases of the junction unmatched. Per the germline V gene, CDR1 is DFQATT and CDR2 is SNEGSKA (reference sequence). One entry per CDR3 protein, called by TCRdb with MiXCR from the RT-PCR reads. The sample lists about 680,000 distinct CDR3 sequences, 14% seen once, with just over 3.5% in the top ten. The chain couples TRBV20-1 to TRBJ1-5; 7 bases align to TRBD1. The sequenced sample consisted of memory CD4+ T cells from blood. The source of this sequence is a female donor in good health, serving as a healthy control. The CDR3 DNA reads TGCAGTGCTGACAGGGAACCAAATCAGCCCCAGCATTTT. Its translation: CSADREPNQPQHF.